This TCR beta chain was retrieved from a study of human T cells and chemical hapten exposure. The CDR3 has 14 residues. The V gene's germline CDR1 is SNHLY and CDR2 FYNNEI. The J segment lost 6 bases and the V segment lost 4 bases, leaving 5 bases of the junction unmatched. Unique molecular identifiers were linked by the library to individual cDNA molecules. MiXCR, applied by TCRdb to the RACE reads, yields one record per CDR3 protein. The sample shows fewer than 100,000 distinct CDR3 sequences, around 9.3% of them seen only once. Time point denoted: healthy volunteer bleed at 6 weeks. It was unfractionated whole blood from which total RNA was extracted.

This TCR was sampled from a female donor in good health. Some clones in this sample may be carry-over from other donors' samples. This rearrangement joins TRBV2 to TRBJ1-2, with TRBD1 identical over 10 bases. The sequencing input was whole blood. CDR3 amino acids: CASSVETGGNGYTF. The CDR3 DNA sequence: TGTGCCAGCAGTGTTGAGACAGGGGGCAATGGCTACACCTTC.